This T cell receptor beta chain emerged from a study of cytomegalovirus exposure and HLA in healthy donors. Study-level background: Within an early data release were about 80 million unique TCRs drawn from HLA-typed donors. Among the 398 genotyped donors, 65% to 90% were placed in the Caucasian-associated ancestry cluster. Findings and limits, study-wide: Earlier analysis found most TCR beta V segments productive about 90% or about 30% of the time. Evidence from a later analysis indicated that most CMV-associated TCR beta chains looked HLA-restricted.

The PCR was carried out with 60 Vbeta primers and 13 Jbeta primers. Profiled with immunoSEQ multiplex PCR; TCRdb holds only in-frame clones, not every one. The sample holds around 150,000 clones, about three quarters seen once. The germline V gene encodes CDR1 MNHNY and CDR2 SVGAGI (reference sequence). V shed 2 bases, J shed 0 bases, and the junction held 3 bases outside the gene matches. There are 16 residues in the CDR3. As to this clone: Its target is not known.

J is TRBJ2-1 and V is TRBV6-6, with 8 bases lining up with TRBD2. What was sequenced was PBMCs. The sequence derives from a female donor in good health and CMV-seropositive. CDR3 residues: CASSYPSGRSYNEQFF. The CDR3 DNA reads TGTGCCAGCAGTTACCCTAGCGGGCGCTCCTACAATGAGCAGTTCTTC.